Described below is a single T cell receptor beta chain sequence and its context. The data stem from a study of blood T cell repertoires in COVID-19. As for the study in general: From T cells, B-cell-depleted T cells, or PBMCs came the material, which was cDNA or gDNA.

TCRdb's copy holds only in-frame clones and misses some; the assay was immunoSEQ multiplex PCR. The sample lists approximately 98,000 clones, 88% occurring once. Germline V gene sequence: CDR1 SGHTA, CDR2 FQGNSA. V was clipped by 3 bases and J by 12 bases, with 18 bases between them. The CDR3 has 14 amino acids. The source material was peripheral blood. The J gene is TRBJ2-1, the V gene TRBV7-2; D unresolved. This sequence originates from a human donor in a cohort sampled during active COVID-19. The chain's CDR3 is CASSLTTSPPRQFF. CDR3 nucleotide sequence: TGTGCCAGCAGCTTGACGACATCTCCGCCACGGCAGTTCTTC.